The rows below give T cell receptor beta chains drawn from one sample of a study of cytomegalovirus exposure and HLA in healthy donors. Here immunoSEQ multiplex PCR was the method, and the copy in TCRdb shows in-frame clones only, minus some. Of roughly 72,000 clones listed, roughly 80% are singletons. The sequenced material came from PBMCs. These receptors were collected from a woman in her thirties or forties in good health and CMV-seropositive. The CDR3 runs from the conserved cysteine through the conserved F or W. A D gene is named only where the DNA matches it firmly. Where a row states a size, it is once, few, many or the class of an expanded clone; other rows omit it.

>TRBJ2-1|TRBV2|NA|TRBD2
CASSEGRAGGYNEQFF
TGTGCCAGCAGTGAGGGCCGAGCGGGAGGTTACAATGAGCAGTTCTTC
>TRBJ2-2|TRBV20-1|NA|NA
CSELRGGELFF
TGCAGTGAACTTAGGGGCGGGGAGCTGTTTTTT
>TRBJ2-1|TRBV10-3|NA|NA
CAISESSGLDEQFF
TGTGCCATCAGTGAGTCGAGCGGGTTGGATGAGCAGTTCTTC
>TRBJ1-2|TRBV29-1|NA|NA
CSVEDLVTGTYGYTF
TGCAGCGTTGAAGATCTGGTGACAGGAACGTATGGCTACACCTTC
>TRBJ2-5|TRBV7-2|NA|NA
CASSFVRETQYF
TGTGCCAGCAGCTTCGTCCGGGAGACCCAGTACTTC
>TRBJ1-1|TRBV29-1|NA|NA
CSVAPRQKLNTEAFF
TGCAGCGTTGCCCCACGACAGAAGTTGAACACTGAAGCTTTCTTT
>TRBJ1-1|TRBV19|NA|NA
CASSVAGWGGTEAFF
TGTGCCAGTAGTGTTGCAGGGTGGGGTGGCACTGAAGCTTTCTTT
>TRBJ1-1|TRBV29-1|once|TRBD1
CSVDRGRNTEAFF
TGCAGCGTGGACAGGGGGCGGAACACTGAAGCTTTCTTT
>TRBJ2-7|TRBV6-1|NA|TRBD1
CASSRQGPYEQYF
TGTGCCAGCAGTCGACAGGGACCGTACGAGCAGTACTTC
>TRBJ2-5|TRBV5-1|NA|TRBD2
CASSPGGGRETQYF
TGCGCCAGCAGCCCCGGGGGGGGACGAGAGACCCAGTACTTC
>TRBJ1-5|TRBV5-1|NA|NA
CASSLTGQVGAPQHF
TGCGCCAGCAGCTTGACAGGGCAGGTCGGAGCCCCCCAGCATTTT
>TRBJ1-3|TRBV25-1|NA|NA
CASSDAGSGNTIYF
TGTGCCAGCAGTGACGCAGGTTCTGGAAACACCATATATTTT
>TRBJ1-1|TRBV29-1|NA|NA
CSVEKELNTEAFF
TGCAGCGTTGAAAAAGAGCTGAACACTGAAGCTTTCTTT
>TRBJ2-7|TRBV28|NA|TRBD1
CASSLLLPGQGYEQYF
TGTGCCAGCAGTTTACTACTGCCGGGACAGGGGTACGAGCAGTACTTC
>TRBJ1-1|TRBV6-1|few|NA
CASTSGMSEAFF
TGTGCCAGCACTTCCGGGATGTCCGAAGCTTTCTTT
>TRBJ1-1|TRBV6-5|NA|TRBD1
CASRQGRGAFF
TGTGCCAGCAGACAGGGGAGAGGGGCTTTCTTT
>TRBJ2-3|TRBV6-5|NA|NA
CASSLLAPSTDTQYF
TGTGCCAGCAGTCTTCTAGCGCCTAGCACAGATACGCAGTATTTT
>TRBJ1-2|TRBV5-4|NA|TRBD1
CASSSGQGNYGYTF
TGTGCCAGCAGCTCTGGACAGGGAAACTATGGCTACACCTTC
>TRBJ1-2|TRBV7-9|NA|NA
CASSFTDQYGYTF
TGTGCCAGCAGCTTCACAGATCAATATGGCTACACCTTC
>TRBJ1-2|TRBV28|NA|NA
CASSGYSYGYTF
TGTGCCAGCAGCGGGTACTCCTATGGCTACACCTTC
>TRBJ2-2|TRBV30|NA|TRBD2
CAWGSGGDGELFF
TGTGCCTGGGGTAGCGGGGGAGACGGGGAGCTGTTTTTT
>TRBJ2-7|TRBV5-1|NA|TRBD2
CASSKSGTHEQYF
TGCGCCAGCAGCAAGAGCGGGACCCACGAGCAGTACTTC
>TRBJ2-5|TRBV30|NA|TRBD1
CAWRGIQGALEQETQYF
TGTGCCTGGAGGGGAATACAGGGGGCGCTAGAGCAAGAGACCCAGTACTTC
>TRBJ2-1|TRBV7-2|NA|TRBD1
CASSKGQGARGSYNEQFF
TGTGCCAGCAGCAAAGGACAGGGGGCAAGGGGGTCCTACAATGAGCAGTTCTTC
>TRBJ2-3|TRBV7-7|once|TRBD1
CASSDRDSWFKGDTQYF
TGTGCCAGCAGCGACCGGGACAGTTGGTTTAAGGGGGATACGCAGTATTTT
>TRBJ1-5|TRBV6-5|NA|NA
CASSPDRTPGRPQHF
TGTGCCAGCAGCCCCGACAGGACACCTGGGCGGCCCCAGCATTTT
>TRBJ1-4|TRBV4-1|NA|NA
CASSQDPLLREKLFF
TGCGCCAGCAGCCAAGATCCGCTCCTCCGGGAAAAACTGTTTTTT
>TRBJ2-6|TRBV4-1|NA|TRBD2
CASSLSGSSSGANVLTF
TGCGCCAGCAGCCTTAGCGGGTCGAGCTCTGGGGCCAACGTCCTGACTTTC
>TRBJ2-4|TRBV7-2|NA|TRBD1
CASSLEKTGLLENIQYF
TGTGCCAGCAGCTTAGAGAAGACAGGGTTGCTCGAAAACATTCAGTACTTC